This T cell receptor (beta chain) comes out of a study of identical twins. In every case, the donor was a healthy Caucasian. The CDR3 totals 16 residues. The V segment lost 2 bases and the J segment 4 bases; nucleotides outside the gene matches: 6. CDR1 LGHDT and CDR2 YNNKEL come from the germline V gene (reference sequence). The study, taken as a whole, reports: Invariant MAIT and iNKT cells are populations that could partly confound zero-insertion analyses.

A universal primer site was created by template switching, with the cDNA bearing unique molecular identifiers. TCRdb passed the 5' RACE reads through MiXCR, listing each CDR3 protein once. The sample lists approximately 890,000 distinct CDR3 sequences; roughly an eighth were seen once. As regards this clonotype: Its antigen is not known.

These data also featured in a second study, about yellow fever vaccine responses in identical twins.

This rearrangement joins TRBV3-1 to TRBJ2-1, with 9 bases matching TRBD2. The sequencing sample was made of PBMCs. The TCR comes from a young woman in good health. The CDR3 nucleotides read TGTGCCAGCAGCCAAAAAAGCGGGAGGAGATACAATGAGCAGTTCTTC. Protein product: CASSQKSGRRYNEQFF.